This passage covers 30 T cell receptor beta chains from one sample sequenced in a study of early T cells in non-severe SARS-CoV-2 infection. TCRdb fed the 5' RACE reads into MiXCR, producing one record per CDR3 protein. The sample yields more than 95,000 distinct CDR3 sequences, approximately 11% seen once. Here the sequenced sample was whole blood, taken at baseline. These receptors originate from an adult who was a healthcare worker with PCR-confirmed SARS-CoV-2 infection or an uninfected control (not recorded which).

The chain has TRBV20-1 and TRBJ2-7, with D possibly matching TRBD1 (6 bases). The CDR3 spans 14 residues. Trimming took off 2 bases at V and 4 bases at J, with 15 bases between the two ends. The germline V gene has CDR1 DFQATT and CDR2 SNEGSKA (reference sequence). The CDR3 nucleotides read TGCAGTGCTAGAAGTCACAGGGATGGGTACGAGCAGTACTTC. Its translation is CSARSHRDGYEQYF.

This chain's CDR3 is CASSIGGSDGYTF. The CDR3 DNA sequence: TGTGCCAGTAGTATAGGTGGATCGGATGGCTACACCTTC. This rearrangement joins TRBV19 to TRBJ1-2; D remains unclear. Per germline, CDR1 LNHDA and CDR2 SQIVND (reference sequence). Trimming removed 1 base from V and 6 bases from J, with 9 bases in between. CDR3 length equals 13 residues.

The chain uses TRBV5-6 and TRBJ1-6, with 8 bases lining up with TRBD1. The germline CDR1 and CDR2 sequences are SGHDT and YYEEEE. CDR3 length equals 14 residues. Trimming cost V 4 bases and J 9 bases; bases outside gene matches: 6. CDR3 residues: CASSMTGVGSPLHF. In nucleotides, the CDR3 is TGTGCCAGCAGCATGACAGGGGTAGGTTCACCCCTCCACTTT.

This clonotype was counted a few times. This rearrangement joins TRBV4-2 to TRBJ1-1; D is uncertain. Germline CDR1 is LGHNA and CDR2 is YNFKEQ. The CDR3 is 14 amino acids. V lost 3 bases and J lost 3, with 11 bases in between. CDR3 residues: CASSQMTSDTEAFF. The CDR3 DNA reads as TGTGCCAGCAGCCAGATGACAAGCGACACTGAAGCTTTCTTT.

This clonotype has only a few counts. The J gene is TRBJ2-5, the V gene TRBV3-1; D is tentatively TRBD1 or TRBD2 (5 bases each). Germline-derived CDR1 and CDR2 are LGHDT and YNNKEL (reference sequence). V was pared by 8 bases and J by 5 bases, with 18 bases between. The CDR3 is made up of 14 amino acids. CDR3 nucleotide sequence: TGTGCCAGCCGAACCCAAGGGACCTCGGAGACCCAGTACTTC. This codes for CASRTQGTSETQYF.

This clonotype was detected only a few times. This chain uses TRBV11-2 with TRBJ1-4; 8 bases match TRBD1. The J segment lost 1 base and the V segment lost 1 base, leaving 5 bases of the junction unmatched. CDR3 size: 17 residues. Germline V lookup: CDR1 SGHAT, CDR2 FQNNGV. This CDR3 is CASSLGFRGRTNEKLFF. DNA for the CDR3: TGTGCCAGCAGCTTAGGATTCAGGGGGCGAACTAATGAAAAACTGTTTTTT.

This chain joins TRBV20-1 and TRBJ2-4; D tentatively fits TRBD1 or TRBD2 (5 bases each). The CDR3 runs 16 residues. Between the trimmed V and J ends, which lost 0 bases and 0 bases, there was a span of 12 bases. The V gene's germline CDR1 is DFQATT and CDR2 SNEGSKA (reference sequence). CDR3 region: CSARDGASLAKNIQYF. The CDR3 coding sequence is TGCAGTGCTAGAGACGGGGCCAGCTTAGCCAAAAACATTCAGTACTTC.

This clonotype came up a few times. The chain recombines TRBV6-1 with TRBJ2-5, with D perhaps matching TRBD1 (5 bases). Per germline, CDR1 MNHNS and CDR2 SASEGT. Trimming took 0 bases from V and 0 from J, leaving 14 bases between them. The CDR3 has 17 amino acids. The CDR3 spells CASSEAKGPSYQETQYF. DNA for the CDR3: TGTGCCAGCAGTGAAGCCAAGGGGCCTTCGTACCAAGAGACCCAGTACTTC.

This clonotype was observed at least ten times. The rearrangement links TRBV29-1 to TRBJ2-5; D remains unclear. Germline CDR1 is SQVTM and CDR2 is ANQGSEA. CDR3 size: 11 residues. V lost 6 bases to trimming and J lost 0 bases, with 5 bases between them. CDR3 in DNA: TGCAGCGTGAACCACCAAGAGACCCAGTACTTC. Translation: CSVNHQETQYF.

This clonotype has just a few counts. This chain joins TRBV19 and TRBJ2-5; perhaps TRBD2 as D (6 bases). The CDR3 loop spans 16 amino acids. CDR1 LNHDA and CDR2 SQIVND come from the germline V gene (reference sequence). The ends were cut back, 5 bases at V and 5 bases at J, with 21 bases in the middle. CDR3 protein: CASSVSRERAMETQYF. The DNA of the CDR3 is TGTGCCAGTAGTGTAAGCAGAGAGCGGGCCATGGAGACCCAGTACTTC. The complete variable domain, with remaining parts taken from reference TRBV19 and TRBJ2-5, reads DGGITQSPKYLFRKEGQNVTLSCEQNLNHDAMYWYRQDPGQGLRLIYYSQIVNDFQKGDIAEGYSVSREKKESFPLTVTSAQKNPTAFYLCASSVSRERAMETQYFGPGTRLLVL.

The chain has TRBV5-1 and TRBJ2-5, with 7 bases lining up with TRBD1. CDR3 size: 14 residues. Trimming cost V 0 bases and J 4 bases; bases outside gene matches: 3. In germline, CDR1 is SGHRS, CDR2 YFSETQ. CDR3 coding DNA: TGCGCCAGCAGCTTGGATGCAGGGGGAGAGACCCAGTACTTC. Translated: CASSLDAGGETQYF. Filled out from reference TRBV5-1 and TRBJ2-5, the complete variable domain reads KAGVTQTPRYLIKTRGQQVTLSCSPISGHRSVSWYQQTPGQGLQFLFEYFSETQRNKGNFPGRFSGRQFSNSRSEMNVSTLELGDSALYLCASSLDAGGETQYFGPGTRLLVL.

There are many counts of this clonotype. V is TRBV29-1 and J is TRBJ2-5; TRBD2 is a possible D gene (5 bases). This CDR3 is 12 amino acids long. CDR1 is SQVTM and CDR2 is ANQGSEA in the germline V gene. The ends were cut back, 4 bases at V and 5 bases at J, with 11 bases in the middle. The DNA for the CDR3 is TGCAGCGTTGTCCCTAGCTTGGAGACCCAGTACTTC. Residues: CSVVPSLETQYF.

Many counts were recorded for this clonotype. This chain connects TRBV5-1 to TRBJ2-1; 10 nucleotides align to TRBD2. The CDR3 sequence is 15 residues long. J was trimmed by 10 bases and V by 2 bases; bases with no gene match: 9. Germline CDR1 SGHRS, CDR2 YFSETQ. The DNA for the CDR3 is TGCGCCAGCAGCTTAAGCGGGAGGGCCGAACGGGAGCAGTTCTTC. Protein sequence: CASSLSGRAEREQFF.

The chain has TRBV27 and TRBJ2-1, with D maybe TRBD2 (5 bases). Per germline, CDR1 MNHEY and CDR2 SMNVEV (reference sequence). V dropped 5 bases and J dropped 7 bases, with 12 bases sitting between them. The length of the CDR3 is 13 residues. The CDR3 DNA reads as TGTGCCAGCAGTAGAGGGAGTGGGAATGAGCAGTTCTTC. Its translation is CASSRGSGNEQFF.

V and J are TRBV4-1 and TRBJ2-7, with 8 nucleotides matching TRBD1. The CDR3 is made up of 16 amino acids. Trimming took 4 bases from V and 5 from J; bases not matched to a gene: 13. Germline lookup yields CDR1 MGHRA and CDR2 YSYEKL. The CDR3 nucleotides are TGCGCCAGCAGCCCCCTTGGGGGACAGGAGTACCACGAGCAGTACTTC. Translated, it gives CASSPLGGQEYHEQYF.

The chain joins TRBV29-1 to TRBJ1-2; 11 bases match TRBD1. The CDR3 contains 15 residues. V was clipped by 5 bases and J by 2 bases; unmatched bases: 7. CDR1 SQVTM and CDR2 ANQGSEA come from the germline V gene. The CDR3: CSVFNRDRGNYGYTF. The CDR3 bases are TGCAGCGTTTTTAACCGGGACAGGGGGAACTATGGCTACACCTTC.

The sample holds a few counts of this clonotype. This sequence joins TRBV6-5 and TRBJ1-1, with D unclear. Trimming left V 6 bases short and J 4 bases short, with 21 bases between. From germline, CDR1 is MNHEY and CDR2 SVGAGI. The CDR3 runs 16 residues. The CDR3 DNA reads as TGTGCCAGCAGGGTCGGGGAAGGGTTAGTTGGCACTGAAGCTTTCTTT. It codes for CASRVGEGLVGTEAFF.

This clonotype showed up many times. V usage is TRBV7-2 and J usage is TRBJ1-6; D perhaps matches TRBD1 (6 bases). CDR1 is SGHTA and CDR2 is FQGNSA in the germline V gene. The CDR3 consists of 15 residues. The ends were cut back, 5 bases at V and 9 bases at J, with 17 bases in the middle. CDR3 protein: CASSPRGEGGSPLHF. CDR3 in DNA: TGTGCCAGCAGCCCTAGGGGGGAAGGAGGTTCACCCCTCCACTTT.

For the CDR3, the DNA is TGTGCCAGCAGCCCCCCGAGGGACAGGGGGCCCGGGGACACCGGGGAGCTGTTTTTT. Its protein product is CASSPPRDRGPGDTGELFF. The rearrangement uses TRBV7-9 and TRBJ2-2, with 12 bases that match TRBD1. V lost 5 bases, J lost 3 bases, and 13 bases stayed unmatched. The CDR3 extends over 19 amino acids. The germline V gene has CDR1 SEHNR and CDR2 FQNEAQ (reference sequence).

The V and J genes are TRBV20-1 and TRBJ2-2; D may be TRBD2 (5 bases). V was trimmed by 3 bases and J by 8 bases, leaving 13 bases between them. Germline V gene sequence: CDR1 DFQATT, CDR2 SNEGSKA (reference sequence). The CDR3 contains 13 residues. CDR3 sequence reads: CSASPYRRGELFF. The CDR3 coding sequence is TGCAGTGCTAGCCCCTATAGGAGGGGGGAGCTGTTTTTT.

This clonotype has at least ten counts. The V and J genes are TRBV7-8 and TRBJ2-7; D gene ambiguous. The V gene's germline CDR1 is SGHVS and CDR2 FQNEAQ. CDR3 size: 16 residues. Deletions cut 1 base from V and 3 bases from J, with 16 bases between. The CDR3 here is CASSLEGLWGIYEQYF. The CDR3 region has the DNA TGTGCCAGCAGCTTAGAGGGTCTTTGGGGAATCTACGAGCAGTACTTC. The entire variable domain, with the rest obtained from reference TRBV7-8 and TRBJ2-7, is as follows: GAGVSQSPRYKVAKRGQDVALRCDPISGHVSLFWYQQALGQGPEFLTYFQNEAQLDKSGLPSDRFFAERPEGSVSTLKIQRTQQEDSAVYLCASSLEGLWGIYEQYFGPGTRLTVT.

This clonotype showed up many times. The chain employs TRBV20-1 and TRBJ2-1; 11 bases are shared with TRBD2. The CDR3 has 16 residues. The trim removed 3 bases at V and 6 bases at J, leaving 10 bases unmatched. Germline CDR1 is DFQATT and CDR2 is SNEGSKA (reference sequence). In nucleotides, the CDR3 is TGCAGTGCTAGCAAGGGACTAGCGGCGGTGGGCAATGAGCAGTTCTTC. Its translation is CSASKGLAAVGNEQFF.

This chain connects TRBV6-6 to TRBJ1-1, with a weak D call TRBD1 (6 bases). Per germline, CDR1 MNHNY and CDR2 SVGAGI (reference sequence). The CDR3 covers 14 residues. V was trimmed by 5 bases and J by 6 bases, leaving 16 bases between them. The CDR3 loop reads CASSATGSAPEAFF. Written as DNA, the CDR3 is TGTGCCAGCAGTGCGACAGGTTCTGCCCCTGAAGCTTTCTTT.

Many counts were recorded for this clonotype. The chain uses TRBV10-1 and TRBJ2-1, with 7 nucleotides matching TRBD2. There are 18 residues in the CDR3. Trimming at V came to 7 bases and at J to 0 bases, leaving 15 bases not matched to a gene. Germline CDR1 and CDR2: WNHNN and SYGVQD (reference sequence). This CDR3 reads CASIKSRISGPSYNEQFF. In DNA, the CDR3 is TGCGCCAGCATAAAGAGTCGAATTAGCGGGCCCTCCTACAATGAGCAGTTCTTC.

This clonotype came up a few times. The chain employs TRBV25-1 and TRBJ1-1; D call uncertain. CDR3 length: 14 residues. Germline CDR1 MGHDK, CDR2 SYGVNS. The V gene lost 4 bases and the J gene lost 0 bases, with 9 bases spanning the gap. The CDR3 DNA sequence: TGTGCCAGCAGTGGCGGACTGATGAACACTGAAGCTTTCTTT. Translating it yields CASSGGLMNTEAFF.

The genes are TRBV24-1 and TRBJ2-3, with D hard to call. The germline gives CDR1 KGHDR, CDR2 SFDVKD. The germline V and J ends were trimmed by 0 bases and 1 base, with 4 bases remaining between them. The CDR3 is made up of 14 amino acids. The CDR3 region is CATSDLVGTDTQYF. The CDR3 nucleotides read TGTGCCACCAGTGATTTGGTAGGCACAGATACGCAGTATTTT.

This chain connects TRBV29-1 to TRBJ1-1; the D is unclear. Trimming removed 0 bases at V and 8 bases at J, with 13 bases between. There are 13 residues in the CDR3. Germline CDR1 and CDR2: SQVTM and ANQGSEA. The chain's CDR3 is CSVEDLIRGEAFF. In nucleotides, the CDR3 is TGCAGCGTTGAAGATCTTATTCGAGGGGAAGCTTTCTTT.

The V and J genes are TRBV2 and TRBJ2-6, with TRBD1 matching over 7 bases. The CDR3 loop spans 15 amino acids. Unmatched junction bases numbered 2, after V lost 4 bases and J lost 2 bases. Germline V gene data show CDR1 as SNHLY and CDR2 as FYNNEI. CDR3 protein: CASSGQGTGANVLTF. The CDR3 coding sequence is TGTGCCAGCAGTGGACAGGGTACTGGGGCCAACGTCCTGACTTTC.

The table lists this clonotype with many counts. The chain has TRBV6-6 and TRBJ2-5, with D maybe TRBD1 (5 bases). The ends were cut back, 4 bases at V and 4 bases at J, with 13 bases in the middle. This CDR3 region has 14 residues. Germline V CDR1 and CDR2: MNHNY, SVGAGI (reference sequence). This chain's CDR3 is CASSFSRVRETQYF. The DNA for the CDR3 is TGTGCCAGCAGTTTCTCCAGGGTTCGAGAGACCCAGTACTTC.

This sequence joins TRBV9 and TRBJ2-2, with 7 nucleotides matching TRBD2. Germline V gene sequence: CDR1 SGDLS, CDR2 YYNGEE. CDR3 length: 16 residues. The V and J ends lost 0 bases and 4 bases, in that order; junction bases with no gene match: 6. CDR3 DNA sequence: TGTGCCAGCAGCGTAGCGAGACTAGCCACCACCGGGGAGCTGTTTTTT. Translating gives CASSVARLATTGELFF.